This T cell receptor beta chain originates from a study of shared clonotypes between healthy human individuals. Study-level information: Two female and three male donors aged 18 to 49 were enrolled. CD8 memory received one plate per donor, CD8 naive two, CD4 memory three and CD4 naive three. Points from the study as a whole: Larger richness was generally estimated for naive than memory subsets. Lower generation probabilities were found for non-shared clonotypes than for those shared by all four donors.

V lost 4 bases, J lost 3 bases, and 7 bases stayed unmatched. The germline V gene has CDR1 SGHRS and CDR2 YFSETQ. The CDR3 has 14 residues. Sequenced by immunoSEQ multiplex PCR; TCRdb stores in-frame clones only, minus some. This table holds 800,000 to 950,000 clones, about 96% found once. CD8 cells classed as naive were CD45RO-negative and positively selected for CCR7, excluding terminally differentiated effector memory CD45RA+ cells. In regard to this clone: Its target is not known.

The chain links TRBV5-1 to TRBJ2-7, with TRBD1 matching 7 bases. This clonotype originated in a man aged 30 to 39 in good health. Input material: naive CD8+ T cells sorted from blood. Here the CDR3 reads CASSPQGRLYEQYF. CDR3 sequence (DNA): TGCGCCAGCAGCCCACAGGGGCGACTCTACGAGCAGTACTTC.